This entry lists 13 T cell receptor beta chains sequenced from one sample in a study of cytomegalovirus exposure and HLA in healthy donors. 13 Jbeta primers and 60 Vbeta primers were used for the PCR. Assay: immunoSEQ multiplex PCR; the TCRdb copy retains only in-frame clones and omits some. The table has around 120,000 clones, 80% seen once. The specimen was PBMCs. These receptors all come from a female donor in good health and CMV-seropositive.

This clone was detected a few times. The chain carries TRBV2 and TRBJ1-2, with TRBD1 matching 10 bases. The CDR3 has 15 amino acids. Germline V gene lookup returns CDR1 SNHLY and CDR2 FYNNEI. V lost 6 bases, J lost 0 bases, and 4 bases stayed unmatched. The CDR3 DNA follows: TGTGCCAGCAGCTCCGGGACAGGGGCTAACTATGGCTACACCTTC. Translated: CASSSGTGANYGYTF.

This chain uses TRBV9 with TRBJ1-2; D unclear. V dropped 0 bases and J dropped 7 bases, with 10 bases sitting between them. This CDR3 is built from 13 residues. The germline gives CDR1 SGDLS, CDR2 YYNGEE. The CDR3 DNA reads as TGTGCCAGCAGCGTAGAGACGCGGGGTGGCTACACCTTC. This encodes CASSVETRGGYTF.

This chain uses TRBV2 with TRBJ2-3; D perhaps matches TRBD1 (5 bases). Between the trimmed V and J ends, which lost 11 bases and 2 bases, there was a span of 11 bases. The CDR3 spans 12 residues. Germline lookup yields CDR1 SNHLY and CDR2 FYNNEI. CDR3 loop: CACGAFTDTQYF. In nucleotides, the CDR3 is TGTGCCTGTGGGGCGTTCACAGATACGCAGTATTTT.

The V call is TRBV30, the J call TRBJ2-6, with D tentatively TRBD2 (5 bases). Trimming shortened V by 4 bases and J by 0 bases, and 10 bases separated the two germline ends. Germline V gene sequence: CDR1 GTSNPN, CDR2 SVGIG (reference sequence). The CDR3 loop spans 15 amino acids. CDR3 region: CAWTVGVSGANVLTF. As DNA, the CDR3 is TGTGCCTGGACCGTCGGGGTCTCTGGGGCCAACGTCCTGACTTTC.

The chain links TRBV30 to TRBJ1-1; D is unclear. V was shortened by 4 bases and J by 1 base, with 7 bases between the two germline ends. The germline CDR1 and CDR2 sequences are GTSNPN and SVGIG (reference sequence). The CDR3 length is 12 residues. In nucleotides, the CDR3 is TGTGCCTGGACCGCAGGGAACACTGAAGCTTTCTTT. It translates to CAWTAGNTEAFF.

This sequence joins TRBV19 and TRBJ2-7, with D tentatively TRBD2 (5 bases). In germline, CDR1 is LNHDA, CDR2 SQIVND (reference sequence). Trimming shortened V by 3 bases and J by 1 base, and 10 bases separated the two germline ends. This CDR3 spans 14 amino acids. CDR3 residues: CASSIGKGSYEQYF. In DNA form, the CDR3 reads TGTGCCAGTAGTATCGGGAAGGGTTCCTACGAGCAGTACTTC.

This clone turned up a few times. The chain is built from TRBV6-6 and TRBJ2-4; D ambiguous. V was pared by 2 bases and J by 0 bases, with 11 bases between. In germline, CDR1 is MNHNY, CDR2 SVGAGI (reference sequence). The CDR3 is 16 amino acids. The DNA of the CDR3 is TGTGCCAGCAGTTACGTACAGTCACTAGCCAAAAACATTCAGTACTTC. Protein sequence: CASSYVQSLAKNIQYF.

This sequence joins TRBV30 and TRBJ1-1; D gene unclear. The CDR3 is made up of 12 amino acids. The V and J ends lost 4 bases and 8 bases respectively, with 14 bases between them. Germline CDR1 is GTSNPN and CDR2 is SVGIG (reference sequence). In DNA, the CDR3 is TGTGCCTGGACATCTATGCTGGTAGAAGCTTTCTTT. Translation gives CAWTSMLVEAFF.

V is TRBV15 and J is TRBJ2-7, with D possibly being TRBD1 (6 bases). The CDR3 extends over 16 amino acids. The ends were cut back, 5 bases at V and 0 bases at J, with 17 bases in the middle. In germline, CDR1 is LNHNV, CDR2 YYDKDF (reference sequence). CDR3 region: CATSSQDRSLSYEQYF. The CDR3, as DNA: TGTGCCACCAGCTCACAAGACAGGAGCCTCTCCTACGAGCAGTACTTC. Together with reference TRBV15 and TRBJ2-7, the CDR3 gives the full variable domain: DAMVIQNPRYQVTQFGKPVTLSCSQTLNHNVMYWYQQKSSQAPKLLFHYYDKDFNNEADTPDNFQSRRPNTSFCFLDIRSPGLGDTAMYLCATSSQDRSLSYEQYFGPGTRLTVT.

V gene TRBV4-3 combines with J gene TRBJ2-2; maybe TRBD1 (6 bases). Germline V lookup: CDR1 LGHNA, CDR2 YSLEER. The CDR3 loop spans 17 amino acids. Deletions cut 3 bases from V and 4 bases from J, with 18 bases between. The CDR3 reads CASSHPSTGYRTGELFF. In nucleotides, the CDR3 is TGCGCCAGCAGCCACCCATCGACAGGCTACCGCACCGGGGAGCTGTTTTTT.

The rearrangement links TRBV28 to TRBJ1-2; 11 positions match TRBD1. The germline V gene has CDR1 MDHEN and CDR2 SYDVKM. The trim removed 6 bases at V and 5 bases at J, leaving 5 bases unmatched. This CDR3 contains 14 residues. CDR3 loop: CASSLGQGVYGYTF. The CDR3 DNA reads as TGTGCCAGCAGCCTGGGACAGGGGGTATATGGCTACACCTTC.

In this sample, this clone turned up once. The CDR3 loop is CALEGPQRRDDGELFF. The CDR3 DNA is TGTGCCCTGGAAGGCCCCCAGAGGAGGGACGATGGGGAGCTGTTTTTT. The chain recombines TRBV30 with TRBJ2-2; TRBD2 is a possible D gene (6 bases). The germline gives CDR1 GTSNPN, CDR2 SVGIG (reference sequence). The CDR3 contains 16 residues. Trimming cost V 8 bases and J 8 bases, with 27 bases left between them.

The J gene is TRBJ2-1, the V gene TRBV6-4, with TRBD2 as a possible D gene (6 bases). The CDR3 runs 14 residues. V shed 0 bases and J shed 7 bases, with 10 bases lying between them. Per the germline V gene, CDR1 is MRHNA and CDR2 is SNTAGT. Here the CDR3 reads CASSDSAGRNEQFF. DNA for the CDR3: TGTGCCAGCAGTGACTCGGCGGGGCGAAATGAGCAGTTCTTC.